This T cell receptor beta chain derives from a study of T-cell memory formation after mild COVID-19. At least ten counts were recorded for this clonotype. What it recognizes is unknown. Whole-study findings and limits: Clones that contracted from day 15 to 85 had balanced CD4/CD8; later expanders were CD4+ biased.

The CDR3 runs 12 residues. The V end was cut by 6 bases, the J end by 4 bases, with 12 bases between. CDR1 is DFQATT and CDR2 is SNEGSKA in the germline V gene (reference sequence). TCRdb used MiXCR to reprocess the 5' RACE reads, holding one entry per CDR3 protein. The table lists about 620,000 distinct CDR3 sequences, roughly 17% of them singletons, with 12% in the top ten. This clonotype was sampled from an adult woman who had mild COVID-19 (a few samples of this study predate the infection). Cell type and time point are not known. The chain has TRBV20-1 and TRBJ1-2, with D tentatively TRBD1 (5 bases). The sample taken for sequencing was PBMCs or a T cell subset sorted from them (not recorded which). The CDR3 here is CSAAWDGYGYTF. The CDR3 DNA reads TGCAGTGCCGCCTGGGACGGCTATGGCTACACCTTC.